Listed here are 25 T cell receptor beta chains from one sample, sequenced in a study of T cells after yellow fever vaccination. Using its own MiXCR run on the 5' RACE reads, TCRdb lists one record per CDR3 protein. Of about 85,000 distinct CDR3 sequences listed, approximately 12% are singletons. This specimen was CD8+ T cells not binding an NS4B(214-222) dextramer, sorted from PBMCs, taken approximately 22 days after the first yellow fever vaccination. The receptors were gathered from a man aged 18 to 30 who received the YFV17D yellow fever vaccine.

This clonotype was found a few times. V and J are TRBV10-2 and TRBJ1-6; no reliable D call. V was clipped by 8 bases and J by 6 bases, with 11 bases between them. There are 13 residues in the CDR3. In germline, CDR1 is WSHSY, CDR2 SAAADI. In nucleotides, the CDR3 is TGCGCCAGCCTGGGGATTGGTAATTCACCCCTCCACTTT. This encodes CASLGIGNSPLHF.

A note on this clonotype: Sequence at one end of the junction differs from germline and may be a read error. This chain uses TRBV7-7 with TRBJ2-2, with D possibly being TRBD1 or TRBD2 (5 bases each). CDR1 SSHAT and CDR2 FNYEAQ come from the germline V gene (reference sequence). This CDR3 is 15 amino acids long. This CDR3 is CASSSVTTRGGELFF. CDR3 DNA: TGTGCTAGCAGCTCGGTGACTACAAGGGGTGGGGAGCTGTTTTTT. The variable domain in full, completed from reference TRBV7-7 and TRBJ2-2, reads GAGVSQSPRYKVTKRGQDVTLRCDPISSHATLYWYQQALGQGPEFLTYFNYEAQPDKSGLPSDRFSAERPEGSISTLTIQRTEQRDSAMYRCASSSVTTRGGELFFGEGSRLTVL.

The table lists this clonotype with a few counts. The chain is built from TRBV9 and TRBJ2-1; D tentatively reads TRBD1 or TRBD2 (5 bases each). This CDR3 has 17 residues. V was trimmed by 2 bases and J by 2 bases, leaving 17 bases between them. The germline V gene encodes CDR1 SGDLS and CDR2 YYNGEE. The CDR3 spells CASSVRPGVGAYNEQFF. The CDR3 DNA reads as TGTGCCAGCAGCGTGCGACCTGGGGTGGGGGCCTACAATGAGCAGTTCTTC.

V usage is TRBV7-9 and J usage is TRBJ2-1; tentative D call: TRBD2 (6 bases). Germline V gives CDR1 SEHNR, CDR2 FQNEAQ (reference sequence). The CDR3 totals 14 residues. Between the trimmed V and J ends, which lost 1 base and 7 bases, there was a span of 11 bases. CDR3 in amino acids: CASSLVGGWNEQFF. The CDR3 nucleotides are TGTGCCAGCAGCTTAGTGGGGGGTTGGAATGAGCAGTTCTTC.

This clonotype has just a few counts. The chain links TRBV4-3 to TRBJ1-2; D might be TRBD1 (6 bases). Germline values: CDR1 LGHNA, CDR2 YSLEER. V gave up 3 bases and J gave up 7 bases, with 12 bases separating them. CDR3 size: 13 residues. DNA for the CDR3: TGCGCCAGCAGCCAGAATACAGGGTCTGGCTACACCTTC. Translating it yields CASSQNTGSGYTF.

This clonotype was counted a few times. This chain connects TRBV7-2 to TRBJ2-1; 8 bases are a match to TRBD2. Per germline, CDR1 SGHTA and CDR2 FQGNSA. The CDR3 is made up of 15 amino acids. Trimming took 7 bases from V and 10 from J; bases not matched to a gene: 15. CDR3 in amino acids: CASTGGYAGGQEQFF. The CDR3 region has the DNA TGTGCCAGCACCGGGGGGTACGCGGGGGGTCAGGAGCAGTTCTTC. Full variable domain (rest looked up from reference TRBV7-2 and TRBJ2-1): GAGVSQSPSNKVTEKGKDVELRCDPISGHTALYWYRQSLGQGLEFLIYFQGNSAPDKSGLPSDRFSAERTGGSVSTLTIQRTQQEDSAVYLCASTGGYAGGQEQFFGPGTRLTVL.

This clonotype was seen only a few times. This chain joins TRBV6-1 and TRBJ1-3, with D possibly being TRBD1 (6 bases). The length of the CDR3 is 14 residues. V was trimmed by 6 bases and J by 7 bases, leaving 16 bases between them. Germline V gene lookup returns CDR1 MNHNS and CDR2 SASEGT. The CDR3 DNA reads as TGTGCCAGCAGCTCAGGGGCCGCAGGGAACACCATATATTTT. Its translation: CASSSGAAGNTIYF.

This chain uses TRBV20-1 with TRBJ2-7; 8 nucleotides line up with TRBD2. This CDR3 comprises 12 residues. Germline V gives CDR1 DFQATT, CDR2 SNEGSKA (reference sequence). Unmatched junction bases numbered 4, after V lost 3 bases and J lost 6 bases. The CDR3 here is CSARGREVEQYV. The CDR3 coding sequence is TGCAGTGCTAGGGGGCGGGAGGTCGAGCAGTACGTC.

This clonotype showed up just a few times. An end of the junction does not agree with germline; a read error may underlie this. CDR3 in amino acids: CSARRSFNEQFF. DNA of the CDR3: TGCAGTGCTAGACGTTCCTTCAATGAGCAGTTCTTC. The genes are TRBV20-1 and TRBJ2-1; D is unresolved. The CDR3 consists of 12 residues. The germline V gene has CDR1 DFQATT and CDR2 SNEGSKA (reference sequence).

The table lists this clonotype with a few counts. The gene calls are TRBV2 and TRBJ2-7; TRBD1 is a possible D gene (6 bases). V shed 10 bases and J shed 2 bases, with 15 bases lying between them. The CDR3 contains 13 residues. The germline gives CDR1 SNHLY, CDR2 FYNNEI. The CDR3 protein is CATTGTLTYEQYF. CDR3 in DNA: TGTGCCACCACCGGGACACTGACCTACGAGCAGTACTTC.

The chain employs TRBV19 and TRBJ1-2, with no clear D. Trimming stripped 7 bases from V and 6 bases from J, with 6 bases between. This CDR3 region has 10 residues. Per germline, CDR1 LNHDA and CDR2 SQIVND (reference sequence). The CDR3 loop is CASKADGYTF. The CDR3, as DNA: TGTGCCAGTAAGGCGGATGGCTACACCTTC.

CDR3 coding DNA: TGTGCCAGCAGTTCGACCCGTTATTCCTACGAGCAGTACTTC. It is translated as CASSSTRYSYEQYF. V is TRBV27 and J is TRBJ2-7; D gene unclear. This CDR3 is built from 14 residues. V was shortened by 4 bases and J by 1 base, with 11 bases between the two germline ends. CDR1 is MNHEY and CDR2 is SMNVEV in the germline V gene (reference sequence).

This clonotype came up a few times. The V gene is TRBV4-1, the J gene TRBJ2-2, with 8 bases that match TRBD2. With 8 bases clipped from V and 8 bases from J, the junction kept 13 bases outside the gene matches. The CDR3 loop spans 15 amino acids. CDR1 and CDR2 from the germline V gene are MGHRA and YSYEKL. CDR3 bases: TGCGCCAGCTTAGCGGGGCCGTTACTCGGGGGGGAGCTGTTTTTT. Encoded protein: CASLAGPLLGGELFF.

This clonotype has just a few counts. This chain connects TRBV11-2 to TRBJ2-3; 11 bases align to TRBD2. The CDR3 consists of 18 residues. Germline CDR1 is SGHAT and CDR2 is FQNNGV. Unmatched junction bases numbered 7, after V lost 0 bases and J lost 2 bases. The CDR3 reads CASSLELASGGITDTQYF. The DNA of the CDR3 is TGTGCCAGCAGCTTAGAGCTGGCTAGCGGGGGGATCACAGATACGCAGTATTTT.

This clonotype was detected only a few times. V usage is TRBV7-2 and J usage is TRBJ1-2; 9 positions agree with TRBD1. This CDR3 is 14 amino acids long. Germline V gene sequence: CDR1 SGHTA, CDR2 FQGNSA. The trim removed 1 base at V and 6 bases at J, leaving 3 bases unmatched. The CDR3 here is CASSLGQGDDGYTF. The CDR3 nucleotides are TGTGCCAGCAGCTTAGGACAGGGGGATGATGGCTACACCTTC. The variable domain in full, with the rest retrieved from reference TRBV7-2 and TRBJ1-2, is GAGVSQSPSNKVTEKGKDVELRCDPISGHTALYWYRQSLGQGLEFLIYFQGNSAPDKSGLPSDRFSAERTGGSVSTLTIQRTQQEDSAVYLCASSLGQGDDGYTFGSGTRLTVV.

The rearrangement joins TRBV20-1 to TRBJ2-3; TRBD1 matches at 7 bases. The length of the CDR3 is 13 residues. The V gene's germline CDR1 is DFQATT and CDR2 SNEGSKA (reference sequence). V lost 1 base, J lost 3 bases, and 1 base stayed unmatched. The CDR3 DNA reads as TGCAGTGCTAGAGGACAGGGTACAGATACGCAGTATTTT. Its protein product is CSARGQGTDTQYF.

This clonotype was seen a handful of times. The CDR3 sequence: CASSYSSGITEAFF. As DNA, the CDR3 is TGTGCCAGCAGTTACTCGTCAGGGATCACTGAAGCTTTCTTT. This sequence joins TRBV6-2 or TRBV6-3 and TRBJ1-1; possible D gene TRBD1, 5 bases. CDR3 length: 14 amino acids. Germline CDR1 MNHEY, CDR2 SVGEGT. The germline V and J ends were trimmed by 0 bases and 4 bases, with 9 bases remaining between them.

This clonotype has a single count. The CDR3 nucleotides read TGCGCCAGCAGCCACAAAGGTGTAGGGGATACTGAAGCTTTCTTT. It translates to CASSHKGVGDTEAFF. The rearrangement joins TRBV4-3 to TRBJ1-1; D might be TRBD1 (5 bases). Between the trimmed V and J ends, which lost 3 bases and 5 bases, there was a span of 16 bases. Germline CDR1 and CDR2: LGHNA and YSLEER. This CDR3 is built from 15 residues.

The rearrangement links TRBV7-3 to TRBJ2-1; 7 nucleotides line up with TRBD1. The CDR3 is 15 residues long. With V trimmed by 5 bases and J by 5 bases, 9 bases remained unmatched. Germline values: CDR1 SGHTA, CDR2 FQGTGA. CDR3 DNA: TGTGCCAGCAGCCCTATCCCGGACAGGAACAATGAGCAGTTCTTC. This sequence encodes CASSPIPDRNNEQFF.

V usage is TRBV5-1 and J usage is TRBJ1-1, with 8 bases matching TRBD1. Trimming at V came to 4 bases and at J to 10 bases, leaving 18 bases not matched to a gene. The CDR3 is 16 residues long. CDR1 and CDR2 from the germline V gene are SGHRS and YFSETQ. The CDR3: CASSEIYYRGDRAAFF. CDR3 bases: TGCGCCAGCAGCGAAATTTATTACAGGGGGGACCGGGCAGCTTTCTTT.

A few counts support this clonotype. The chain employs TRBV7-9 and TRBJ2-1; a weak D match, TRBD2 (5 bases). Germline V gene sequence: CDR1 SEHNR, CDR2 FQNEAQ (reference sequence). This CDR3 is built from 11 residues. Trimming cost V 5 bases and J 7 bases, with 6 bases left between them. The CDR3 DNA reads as TGTGCCAGCAGCGCGGGTAATGAGCAGTTCTTC. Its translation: CASSAGNEQFF.

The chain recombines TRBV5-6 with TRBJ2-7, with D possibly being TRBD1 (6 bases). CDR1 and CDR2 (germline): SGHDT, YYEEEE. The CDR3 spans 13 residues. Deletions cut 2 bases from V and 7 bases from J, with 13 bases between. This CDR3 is CASSFTGSGEQYV. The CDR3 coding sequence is TGTGCCAGCAGCTTTACAGGGTCGGGAGAGCAGTACGTC.

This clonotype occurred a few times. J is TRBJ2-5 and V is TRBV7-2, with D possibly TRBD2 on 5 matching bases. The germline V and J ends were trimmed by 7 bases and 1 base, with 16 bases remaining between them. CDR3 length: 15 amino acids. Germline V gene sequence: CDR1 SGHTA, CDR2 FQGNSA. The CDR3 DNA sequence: TGTGCCAGCAAATCAACGGCGGGCACCCAAGAGACCCAGTACTTC. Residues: CASKSTAGTQETQYF.

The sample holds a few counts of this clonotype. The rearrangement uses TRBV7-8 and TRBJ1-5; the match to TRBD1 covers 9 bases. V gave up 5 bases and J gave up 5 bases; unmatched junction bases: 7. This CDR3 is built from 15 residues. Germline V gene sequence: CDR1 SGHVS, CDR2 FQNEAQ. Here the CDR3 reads CASSPGTGPDQPQHF. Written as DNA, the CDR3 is TGTGCCAGCAGCCCCGGGACAGGGCCCGATCAGCCCCAGCATTTT.

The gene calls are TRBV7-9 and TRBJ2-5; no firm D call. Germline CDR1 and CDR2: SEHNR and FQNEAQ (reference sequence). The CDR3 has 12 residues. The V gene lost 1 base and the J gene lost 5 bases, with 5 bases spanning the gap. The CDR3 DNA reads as TGTGCCAGCAGCTTAGGGCTGGAGACCCAGTACTTC. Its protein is CASSLGLETQYF.